In this sample, the clone carrying this TCR beta chain turned up many times. The sample comes from a study of T-cell memory formation after mild COVID-19. Overall study context: Largely, the TCR clusters proved donor specific.

Germline assignment: CDR1 SEHNR and CDR2 FQNEAQ (reference sequence). The CDR3 spans 16 residues. The trim removed 5 bases at V and 5 bases at J, leaving 8 bases unmatched. MiXCR, run by TCRdb on the 5' RACE reads, gives a single entry per CDR3 protein. The sample comprises hundreds of thousands of distinct CDR3 sequences, 25% of which are singletons, and roughly an eighth rests with the top ten. The clonotype was recovered from an adult woman who had mild COVID-19 (a few samples of this study predate the infection). Cell type and time point are not known. The chain links TRBV7-9 to TRBJ2-2, with TRBD1 matching 10 bases. The specimen sequenced was PBMCs or a T cell subset sorted from them (not recorded which). CDR3 sequence (DNA): TGTGCCAGCAGCGGACAGGGGGAGGTGCCTACCGGGGAGCTGTTTTTT. Its protein product is CASSGQGEVPTGELFF.